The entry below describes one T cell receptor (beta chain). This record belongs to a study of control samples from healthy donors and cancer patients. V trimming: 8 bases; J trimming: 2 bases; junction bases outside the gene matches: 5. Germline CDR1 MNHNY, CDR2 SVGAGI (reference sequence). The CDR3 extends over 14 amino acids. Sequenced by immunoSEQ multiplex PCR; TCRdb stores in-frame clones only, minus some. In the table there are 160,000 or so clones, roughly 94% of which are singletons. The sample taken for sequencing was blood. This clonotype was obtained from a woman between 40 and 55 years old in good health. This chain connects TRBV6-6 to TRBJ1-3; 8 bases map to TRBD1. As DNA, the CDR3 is TGTGCCAGCGGACAGGGTAGGGCTGGAAACACCATATATTTT. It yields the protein CASGQGRAGNTIYF.